These 5 T cell receptor beta chains originate from one sample sequenced in a study of CD8 T cells in Susac syndrome. Roughly 0.5 to 1 ug RNA was reverse transcribed with random hexamers. TCRdb processed the immunoSEQ multiplex PCR reads anew with MiXCR; each CDR3 protein has one entry. The repertoire has around 180,000 distinct CDR3 sequences, approximately 94% of them found once; the top ten carry more than 0.095%. The source material was CD4+ T cells from PBMCs. The source is a human donor with Susac syndrome.

The V and J genes are TRBV2 and TRBJ1-1, with D unclear. The CDR3 spans 13 residues. Trimming removed 5 bases from V and 2 bases from J, with 9 bases in between. Germline CDR1 reads SNHLY; CDR2 reads FYNNEI. The CDR3 region has the DNA TGTGCCAGCAGTACCCAGGAAAACACTGAAGCTTTCTTT. Encoded protein: CASSTQENTEAFF.

CDR3 sequence (DNA): TGTGCCAGCACCCCAGGGGGCTTGAACACTGAAGCTTTCTTT. Protein product: CASTPGGLNTEAFF. This rearrangement joins TRBV25-1 to TRBJ1-1, with 8 nucleotides matching TRBD1. In germline, CDR1 is MGHDK, CDR2 SYGVNS. The CDR3 runs to 14 residues. After removal of 7 bases from V and 0 bases from J, the junction contained 4 bases not matched to a gene.

The chain's CDR3 is CSARRQSYEQYF. As DNA, the CDR3 is TGCAGTGCTAGAAGACAGTCCTACGAGCAGTACTTC. The chain is built from TRBV20-1 and TRBJ2-7, with D maybe TRBD1 (5 bases). From germline, CDR1 is DFQATT and CDR2 SNEGSKA (reference sequence). The CDR3 spans 12 residues. Trimming removed 2 bases from V and 1 base from J, with 6 bases in between.

This clonotype was seen once. The chain has TRBV20-1 and TRBJ2-1; D not resolved. Trimming left V 6 bases short and J 4 bases short, with 10 bases between. Germline V lookup: CDR1 DFQATT, CDR2 SNEGSKA (reference sequence). The CDR3 consists of 12 residues. The CDR3 spells CSAPIKYNEQFF. CDR3 nucleotides: TGCAGTGCCCCGATCAAATACAATGAGCAGTTCTTC.

The chain has TRBV5-1 and TRBJ2-1; 7 nucleotides align to TRBD2. Germline V gives CDR1 SGHRS, CDR2 YFSETQ. The CDR3 sequence is 15 residues long. V shed 2 bases and J 5 bases; nucleotides not matched to a gene: 7. The CDR3 region has the DNA TGCGCCAGCAGCTTAACCGGGACTACGGACAATGAGCAGTTCTTC. Translation: CASSLTGTTDNEQFF.